Sequencing of this T cell receptor (beta chain) was carried out in a study of shared clonotypes between healthy human individuals. This CDR3 region has 15 residues. From germline, CDR1 is SGHRS and CDR2 YFSETQ. Trimming removed 1 base at V and 2 bases at J, with 10 bases between. TCRdb's table, derived via immunoSEQ multiplex PCR, lists solely in-frame clones and lacks some. The table shows approximately 2.1 million clones, with roughly 93% occurring only once. The rearrangement links TRBV5-1 to TRBJ2-1, with D unclear. The sequenced sample was naive CD4+ T cells from PBMCs. Subset given: CD45RA+ positively selected. This sequence was found in a man aged 18 to 30 in good health. Some clones in this sample may be carry-over from other donors' samples. The CDR3 spells CASSLSAVAYNEQFF. The CDR3 bases are TGCGCCAGCAGCTTGTCCGCGGTTGCCTACAATGAGCAGTTCTTC.